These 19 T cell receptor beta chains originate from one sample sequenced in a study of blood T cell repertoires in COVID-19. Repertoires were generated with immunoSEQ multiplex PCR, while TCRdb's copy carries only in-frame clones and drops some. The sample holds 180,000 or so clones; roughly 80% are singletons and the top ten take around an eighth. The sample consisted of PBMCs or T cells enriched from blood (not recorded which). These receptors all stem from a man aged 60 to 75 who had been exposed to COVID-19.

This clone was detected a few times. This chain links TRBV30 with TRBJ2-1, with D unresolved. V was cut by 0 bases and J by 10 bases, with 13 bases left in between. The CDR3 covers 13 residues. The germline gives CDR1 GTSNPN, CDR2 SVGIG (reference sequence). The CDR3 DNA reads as TGTGCCTGGAGTGTGGGTCCGGTCGGGGAGCAGTTCTTC. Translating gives CAWSVGPVGEQFF.

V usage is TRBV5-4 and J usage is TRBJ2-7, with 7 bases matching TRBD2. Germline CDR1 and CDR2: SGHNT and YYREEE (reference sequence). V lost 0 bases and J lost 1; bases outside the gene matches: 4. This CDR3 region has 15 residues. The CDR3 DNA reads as TGTGCCAGCAGCTTGGCCAGCGGGATATCCTACGAGCAGTACTTC. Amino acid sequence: CASSLASGISYEQYF.

The CDR3: CASSQDLGQGSGNTIYF. CDR3 nucleotide sequence: TGCGCCAGCAGCCAAGATCTAGGGCAGGGCTCTGGAAACACCATATATTTT. V usage is TRBV4-1 and J usage is TRBJ1-3; tentative D call: TRBD1 (5 bases). Germline V gene data show CDR1 as MGHRA and CDR2 as YSYEKL. The CDR3 has 17 amino acids. V lost 0 bases to trimming and J lost 0 bases, with 12 bases between them.

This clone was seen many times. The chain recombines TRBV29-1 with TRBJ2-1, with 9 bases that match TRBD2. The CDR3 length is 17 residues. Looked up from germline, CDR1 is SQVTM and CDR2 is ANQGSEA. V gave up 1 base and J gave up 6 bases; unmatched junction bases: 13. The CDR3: CSVEGGPLAGPSNEQFF. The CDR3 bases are TGCAGCGTTGAAGGCGGCCCACTAGCGGGTCCTTCCAATGAGCAGTTCTTC.

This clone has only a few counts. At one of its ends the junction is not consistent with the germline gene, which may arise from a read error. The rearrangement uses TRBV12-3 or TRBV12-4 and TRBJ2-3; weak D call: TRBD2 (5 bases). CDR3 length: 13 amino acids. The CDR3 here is CASSFIGVGEIHF. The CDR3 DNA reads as TGTGCCAGCAGTTTTATTGGGGTCGGGGAGATCCATTTT.

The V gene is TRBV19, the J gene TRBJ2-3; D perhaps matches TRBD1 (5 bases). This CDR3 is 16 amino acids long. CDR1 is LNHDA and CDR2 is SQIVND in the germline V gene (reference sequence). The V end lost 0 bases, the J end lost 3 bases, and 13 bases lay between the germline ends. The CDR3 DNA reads TGTGCCAGTAGTATAGATGGGCAGGGTGGGACAGATACGCAGTATTTT. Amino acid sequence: CASSIDGQGGTDTQYF.

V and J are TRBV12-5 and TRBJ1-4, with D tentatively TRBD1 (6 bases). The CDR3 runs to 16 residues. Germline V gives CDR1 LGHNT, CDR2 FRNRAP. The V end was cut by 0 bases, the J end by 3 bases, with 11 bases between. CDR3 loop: CASGLVLGASNEKLFF. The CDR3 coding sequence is TGTGCTAGTGGTTTGGTACTGGGGGCCTCTAATGAAAAACTGTTTTTT. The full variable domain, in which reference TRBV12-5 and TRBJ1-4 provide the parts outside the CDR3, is DARVTQTPRHKVTEMGQEVTMRCQPILGHNTVFWYRQTMMQGLELLAYFRNRAPLDDSGMPKDRFSAEMPDATLATLKIQPSEPRDSAVYFCASGLVLGASNEKLFFGSGTQLSVL.

The CDR3 sequence is CASMSRQPTGELFF. The CDR3 bases are TGTGCCAGCATGTCGAGACAGCCCACCGGGGAGCTGTTTTTT. V is TRBV2 and J is TRBJ2-2, with a possible D match to TRBD1 (5 bases). The V gene's germline CDR1 is SNHLY and CDR2 FYNNEI. The length of the CDR3 is 14 residues. The V end was cut by 7 bases, the J end by 4 bases, with 13 bases between. The full variable domain, rest sourced from reference TRBV2 and TRBJ2-2, is EPEVTQTPSHQVTQMGQEVILRCVPISNHLYFYWYRQILGQKVEFLVSFYNNEISEKSEIFDDQFSVERPDGSNFTLKIRSTKLEDSAMYFCASMSRQPTGELFFGEGSRLTVL.

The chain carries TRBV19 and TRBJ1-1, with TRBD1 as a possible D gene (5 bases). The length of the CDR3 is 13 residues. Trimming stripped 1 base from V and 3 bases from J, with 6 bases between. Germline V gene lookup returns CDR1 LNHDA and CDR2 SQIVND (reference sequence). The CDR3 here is CASSIGRDTEAFF. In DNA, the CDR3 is TGTGCCAGTAGTATAGGCAGGGACACTGAAGCTTTCTTT.

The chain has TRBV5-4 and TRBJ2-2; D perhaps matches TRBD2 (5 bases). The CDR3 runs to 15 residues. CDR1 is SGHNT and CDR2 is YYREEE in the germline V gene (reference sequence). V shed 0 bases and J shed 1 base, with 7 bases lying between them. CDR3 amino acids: CASSLVGVNTGELFF. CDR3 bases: TGTGCCAGCAGCTTGGTGGGAGTGAACACCGGGGAGCTGTTTTTT.

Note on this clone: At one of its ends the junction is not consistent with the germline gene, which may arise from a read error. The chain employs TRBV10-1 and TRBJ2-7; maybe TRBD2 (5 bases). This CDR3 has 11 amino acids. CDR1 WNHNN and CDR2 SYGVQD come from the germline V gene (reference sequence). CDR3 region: CATCGVAGRDF. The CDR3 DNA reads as TGCGCCACCTGTGGGGTGGCTGGGCGGGACTTC.

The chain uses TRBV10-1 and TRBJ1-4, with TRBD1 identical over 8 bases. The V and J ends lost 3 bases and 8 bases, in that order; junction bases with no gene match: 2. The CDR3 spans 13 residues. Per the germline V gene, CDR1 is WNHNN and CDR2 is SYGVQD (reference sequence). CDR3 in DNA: TGCGCCAGCAGTGACAACAGGGGGGAAAAACTGTTTTTT. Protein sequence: CASSDNRGEKLFF.

The CDR3 DNA reads TGCAGCGTTGGAGGGCGGGGGGTTAGCACAGATACGCAGTATTTT. It yields the protein CSVGGRGVSTDTQYF. The rearrangement joins TRBV29-1 to TRBJ2-3, with 8 bases lining up with TRBD2. Germline CDR1 reads SQVTM; CDR2 reads ANQGSEA. The CDR3 spans 15 residues. V lost 4 bases to trimming and J lost 0 bases; unmatched junction nucleotides: 6.

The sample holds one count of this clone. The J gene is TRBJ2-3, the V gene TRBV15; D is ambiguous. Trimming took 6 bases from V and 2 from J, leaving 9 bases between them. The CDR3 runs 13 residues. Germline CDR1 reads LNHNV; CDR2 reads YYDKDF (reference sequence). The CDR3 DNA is TGTGCCACCAGTCCCAGATCCACAGATACGCAGTATTTT. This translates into CATSPRSTDTQYF.

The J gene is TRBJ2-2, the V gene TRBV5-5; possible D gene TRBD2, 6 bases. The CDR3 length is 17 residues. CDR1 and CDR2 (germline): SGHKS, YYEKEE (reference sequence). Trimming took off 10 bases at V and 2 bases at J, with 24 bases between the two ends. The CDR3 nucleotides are TGTGCCTCCGGTCCTAGCGCTAAGTCCGGCAACACCGGGGAGCTGTTTTTT. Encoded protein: CASGPSAKSGNTGELFF.

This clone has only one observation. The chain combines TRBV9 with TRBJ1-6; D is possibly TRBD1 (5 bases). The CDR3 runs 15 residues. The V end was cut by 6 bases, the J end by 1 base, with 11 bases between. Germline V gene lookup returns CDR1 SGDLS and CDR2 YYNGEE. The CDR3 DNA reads TGTGCCAGCACCCAGGGTGCTTCCTATAATTCACCCCTCCACTTT. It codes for CASTQGASYNSPLHF.

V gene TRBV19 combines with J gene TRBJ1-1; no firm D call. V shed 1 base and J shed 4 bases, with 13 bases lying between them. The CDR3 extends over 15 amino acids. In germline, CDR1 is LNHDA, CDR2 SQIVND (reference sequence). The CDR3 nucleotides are TGTGCCAGTAGTATAGCAGGCAGGCGGGGCACTGAAGCTTTCTTT. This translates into CASSIAGRRGTEAFF.

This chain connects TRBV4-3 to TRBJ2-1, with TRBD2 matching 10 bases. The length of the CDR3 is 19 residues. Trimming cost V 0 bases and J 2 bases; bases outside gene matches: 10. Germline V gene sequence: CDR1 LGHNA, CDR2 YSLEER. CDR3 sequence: CASSQDPPLAGVAYNEQFF. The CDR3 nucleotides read TGCGCCAGCAGCCAAGATCCCCCCCTAGCGGGAGTGGCCTACAATGAGCAGTTCTTC.

DNA for the CDR3: TGCGCCAGCAGCCCCCGGGTGGGAGGGACAGATACGCAGTATTTT. Amino acids: CASSPRVGGTDTQYF. This chain links TRBV5-1 with TRBJ2-3, with 7 bases matching TRBD2. The germline V gene encodes CDR1 SGHRS and CDR2 YFSETQ. V gave up 4 bases and J gave up 3 bases; unmatched junction bases: 8. CDR3 size: 15 residues.